This T cell receptor (beta chain) was profiled in a study of blood T cell repertoires in COVID-19. Study in general: The analysed material was cDNA or gDNA that came from T cells, B-cell-depleted T cells, or PBMCs.

In the original analysis: It was from reference gene primer amplification that nucleated cell counts were estimated. Profiling relied on immunoSEQ multiplex PCR, and the TCRdb table lists in-frame clones only, not all of them. That table furnishes V, J and clone size, whereas the DNA furnished D and trimming. The sample consists of 250,000 or so clones, 70% to 90% of them appearing once. The CDR3 length is 16 residues. The ends lost 1 base at V and 4 bases at J; junction bases unmatched: 5. Germline V gene sequence: CDR1 KGHDR, CDR2 SFDVKD. V usage is TRBV24-1 and J usage is TRBJ2-2; 7 bases are a match to TRBD1. The TCR sequence derives from a woman in her 70s with active or convalescent COVID-19. Sequenced: peripheral blood. The CDR3 protein is CATSDLRGHTTGELFF. The CDR3 coding sequence is TGTGCCACCAGTGATTTAAGGGGGCACACCACCGGGGAGCTGTTTTTT.